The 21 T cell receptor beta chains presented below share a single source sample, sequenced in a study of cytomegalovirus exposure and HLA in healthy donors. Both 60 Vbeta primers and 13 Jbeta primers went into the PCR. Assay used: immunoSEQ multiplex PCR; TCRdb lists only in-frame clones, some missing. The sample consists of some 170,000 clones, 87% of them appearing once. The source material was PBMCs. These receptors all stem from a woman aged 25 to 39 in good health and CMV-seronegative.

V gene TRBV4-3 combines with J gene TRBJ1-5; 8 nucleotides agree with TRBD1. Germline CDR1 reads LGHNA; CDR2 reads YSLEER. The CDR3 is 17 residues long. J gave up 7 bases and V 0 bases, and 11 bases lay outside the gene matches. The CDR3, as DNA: TGCGCCAGCAGCCAAGATAGGTCCACAGGGGGTCGACAGCCCCAGCATTTT. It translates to CASSQDRSTGGRQPQHF.

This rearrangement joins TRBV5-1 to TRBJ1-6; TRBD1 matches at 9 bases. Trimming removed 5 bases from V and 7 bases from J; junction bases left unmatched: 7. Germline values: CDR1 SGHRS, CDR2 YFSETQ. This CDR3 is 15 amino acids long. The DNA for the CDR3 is TGCGCCAGCAGTCCGGACAGGGGATCGAATTCACCCCTCCACTTT. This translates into CASSPDRGSNSPLHF.

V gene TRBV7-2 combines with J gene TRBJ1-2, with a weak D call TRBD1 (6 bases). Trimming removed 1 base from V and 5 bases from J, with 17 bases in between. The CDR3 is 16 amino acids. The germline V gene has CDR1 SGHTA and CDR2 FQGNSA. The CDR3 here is CASSLGSGGAGYGYTF. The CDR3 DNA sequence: TGTGCCAGCAGCTTAGGTTCGGGGGGCGCGGGTTATGGCTACACCTTC. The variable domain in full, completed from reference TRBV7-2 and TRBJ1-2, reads GAGVSQSPSNKVTEKGKDVELRCDPISGHTALYWYRQSLGQGLEFLIYFQGNSAPDKSGLPSDRFSAERTGGSVSTLTIQRTQQEDSAVYLCASSLGSGGAGYGYTFGSGTRLTVV.

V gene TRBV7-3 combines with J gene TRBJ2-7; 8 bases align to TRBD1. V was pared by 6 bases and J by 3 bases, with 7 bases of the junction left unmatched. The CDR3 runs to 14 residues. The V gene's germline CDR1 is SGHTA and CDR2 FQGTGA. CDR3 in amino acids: CASSLGQGDYEQYF. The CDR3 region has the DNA TGTGCCAGCAGTCTCGGACAGGGAGACTACGAGCAGTACTTC. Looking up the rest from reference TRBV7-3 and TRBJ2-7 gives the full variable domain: GAGVSQTPSNKVTEKGKYVELRCDPISGHTALYWYRQSLGQGPEFLIYFQGTGAADDSGLPNDRFFAVRPEGSVSTLKIQRTERGDSAVYLCASSLGQGDYEQYFGPGTRLTVT.

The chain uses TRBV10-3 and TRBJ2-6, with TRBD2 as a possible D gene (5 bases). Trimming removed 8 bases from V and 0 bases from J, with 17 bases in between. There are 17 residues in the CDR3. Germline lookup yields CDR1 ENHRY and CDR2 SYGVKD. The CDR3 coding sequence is TGTGCCATCTTCGGCGCGGGCACCCGCTCTGGGGCCAACGTCCTGACTTTC. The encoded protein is CAIFGAGTRSGANVLTF.

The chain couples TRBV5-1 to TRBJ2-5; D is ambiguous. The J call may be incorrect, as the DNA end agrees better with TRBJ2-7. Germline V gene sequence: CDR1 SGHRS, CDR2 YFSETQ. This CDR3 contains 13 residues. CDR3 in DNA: TGCGCCAGCAGCTTGTTTGGTGACTACGAGCAGTACTTC. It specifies CASSLFGDYEQYF.

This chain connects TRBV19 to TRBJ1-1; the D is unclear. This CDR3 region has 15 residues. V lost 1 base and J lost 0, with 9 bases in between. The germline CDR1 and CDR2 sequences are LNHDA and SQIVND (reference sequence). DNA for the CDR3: TGTGCCAGTAGTATAGTGCCGGAGCTGAACACTGAAGCTTTCTTT. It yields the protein CASSIVPELNTEAFF.

In DNA form, the CDR3 reads TGCGCCAGCAGCTTGGATGGGGGGGGTTCGTCACCCCTCCACTTT. Its protein product is CASSLDGGGSSPLHF. The genes are TRBV5-1 and TRBJ1-6; possible D gene TRBD1, 5 bases. There are 15 residues in the CDR3. Germline CDR1 is SGHRS and CDR2 is YFSETQ. V lost 0 bases to trimming and J lost 10 bases, with 14 bases between them. Variable domain in full (rest from reference TRBV5-1 and TRBJ1-6): KAGVTQTPRYLIKTRGQQVTLSCSPISGHRSVSWYQQTPGQGLQFLFEYFSETQRNKGNFPGRFSGRQFSNSRSEMNVSTLELGDSALYLCASSLDGGGSSPLHFGNGTRLTVT.

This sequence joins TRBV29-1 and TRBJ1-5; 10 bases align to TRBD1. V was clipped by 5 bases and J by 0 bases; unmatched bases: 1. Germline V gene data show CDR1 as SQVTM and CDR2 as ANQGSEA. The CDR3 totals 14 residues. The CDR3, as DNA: TGCAGCGTTAGACAGGGGGCTAGCAATCAGCCCCAGCATTTT. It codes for CSVRQGASNQPQHF.

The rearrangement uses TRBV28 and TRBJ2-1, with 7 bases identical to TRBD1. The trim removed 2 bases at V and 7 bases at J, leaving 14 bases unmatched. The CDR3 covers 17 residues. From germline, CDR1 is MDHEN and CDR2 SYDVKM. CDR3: CASSLSRDRSPWNEQFF. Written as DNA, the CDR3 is TGTGCCAGCAGTTTAAGCCGGGACAGATCGCCATGGAATGAGCAGTTCTTC.

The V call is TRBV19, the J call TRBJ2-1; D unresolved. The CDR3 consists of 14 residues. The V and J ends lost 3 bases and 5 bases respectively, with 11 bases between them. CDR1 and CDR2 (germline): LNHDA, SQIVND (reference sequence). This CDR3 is CASSIWFRNNEQFF. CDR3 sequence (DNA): TGTGCCAGTAGTATTTGGTTCAGAAACAATGAGCAGTTCTTC.

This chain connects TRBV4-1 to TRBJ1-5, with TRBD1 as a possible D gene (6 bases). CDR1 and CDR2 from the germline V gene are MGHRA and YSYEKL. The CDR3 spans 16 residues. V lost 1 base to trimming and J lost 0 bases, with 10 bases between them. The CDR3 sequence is CASSQGTAISNQPQHF. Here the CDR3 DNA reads TGCGCCAGCAGCCAAGGGACAGCTATTAGCAATCAGCCCCAGCATTTT.

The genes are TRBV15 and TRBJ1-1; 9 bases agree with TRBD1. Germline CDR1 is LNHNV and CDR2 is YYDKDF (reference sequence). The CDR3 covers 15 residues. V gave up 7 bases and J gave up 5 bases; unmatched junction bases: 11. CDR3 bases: TGTGCCACCACCGAGACAGGGGGTGGATGGACTGAAGCTTTCTTT. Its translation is CATTETGGGWTEAFF.

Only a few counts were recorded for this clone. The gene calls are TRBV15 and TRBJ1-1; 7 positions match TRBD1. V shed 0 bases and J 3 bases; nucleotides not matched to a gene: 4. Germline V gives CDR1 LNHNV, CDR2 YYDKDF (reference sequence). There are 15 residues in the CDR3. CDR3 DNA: TGTGCCACCAGCAGAGATGGACAGGACTACACTGAAGCTTTCTTT. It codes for CATSRDGQDYTEAFF. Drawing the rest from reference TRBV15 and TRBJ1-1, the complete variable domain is DAMVIQNPRYQVTQFGKPVTLSCSQTLNHNVMYWYQQKSSQAPKLLFHYYDKDFNNEADTPDNFQSRRPNTSFCFLDIRSPGLGDTAMYLCATSRDGQDYTEAFFGQGTRLTVV.

The CDR3 loop reads CASSQEIVQGAGEQYF. The CDR3 region has the DNA TGCGCCAGCAGCCAAGAAATAGTACAGGGGGCAGGGGAGCAGTACTTC. The chain couples TRBV4-1 to TRBJ2-7; 9 bases agree with TRBD1. Trimming at V came to 0 bases and at J to 7 bases, leaving 10 bases not matched to a gene. Germline CDR1 is MGHRA and CDR2 is YSYEKL. The CDR3 runs 16 residues.

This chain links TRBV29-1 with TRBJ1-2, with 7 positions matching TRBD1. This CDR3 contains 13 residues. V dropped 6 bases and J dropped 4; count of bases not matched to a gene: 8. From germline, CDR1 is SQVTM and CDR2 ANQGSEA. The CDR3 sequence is CSVSEGAGYGYTF. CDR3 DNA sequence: TGCAGCGTCTCAGAGGGGGCGGGCTATGGCTACACCTTC.

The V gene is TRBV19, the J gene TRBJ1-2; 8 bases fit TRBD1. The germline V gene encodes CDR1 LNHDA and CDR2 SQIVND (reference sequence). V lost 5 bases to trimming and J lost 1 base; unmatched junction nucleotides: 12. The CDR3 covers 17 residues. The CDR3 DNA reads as TGTGCCAGTAGTTCGTCCGACAGGGGATATCTTAACTATGGCTACACCTTC. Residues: CASSSSDRGYLNYGYTF.

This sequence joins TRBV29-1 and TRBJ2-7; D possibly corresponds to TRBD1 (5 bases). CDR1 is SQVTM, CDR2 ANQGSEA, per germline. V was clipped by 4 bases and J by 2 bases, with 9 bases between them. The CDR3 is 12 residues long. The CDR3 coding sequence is TGCAGCGTTGTAAGGGGTCCCTACGAGCAGTACTTC. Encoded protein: CSVVRGPYEQYF.

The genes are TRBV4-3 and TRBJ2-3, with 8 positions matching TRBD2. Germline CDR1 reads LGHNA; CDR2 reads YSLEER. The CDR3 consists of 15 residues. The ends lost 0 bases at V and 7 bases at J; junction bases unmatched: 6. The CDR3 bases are TGCGCCAGCAGCCAAGAGGGGACTAGTCCCTATACGCAGTATTTT. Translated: CASSQEGTSPYTQYF.

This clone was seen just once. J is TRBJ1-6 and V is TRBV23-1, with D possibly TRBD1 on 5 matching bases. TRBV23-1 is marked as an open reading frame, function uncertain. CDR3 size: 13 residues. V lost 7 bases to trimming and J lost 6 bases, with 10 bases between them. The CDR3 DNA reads TGCGCCAGCACCGGCAGGGTTAATTCACCCCTCCACTTT. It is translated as CASTGRVNSPLHF.

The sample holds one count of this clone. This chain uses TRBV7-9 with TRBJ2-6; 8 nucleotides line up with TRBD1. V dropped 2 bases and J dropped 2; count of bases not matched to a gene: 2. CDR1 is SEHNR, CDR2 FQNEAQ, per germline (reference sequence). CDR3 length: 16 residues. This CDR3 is CASSLPTGAGANVLTF. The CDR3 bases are TGTGCCAGCAGCTTACCGACAGGGGCTGGGGCCAACGTCCTGACTTTC.